Listed below are T cell receptor beta chains from one sample, sequenced in a study of T-cell memory formation after mild COVID-19. Each CDR3 protein gets one entry after TCRdb re-called the 5' RACE reads with MiXCR. The data contain about 130,000 distinct CDR3 sequences, over 15% of them singletons. The sample taken for sequencing was PBMCs or a T cell subset sorted from them (not recorded which). Receptors were obtained from a man aged 18 to 35 who had mild COVID-19 (a few samples of this study predate the infection). Cell type and time point are not known. Each CDR3 is given with its conserved first and last residue. The order of the fields is D gene, clone size, V gene, J gene, CDR3 DNA, CDR3 protein. The D gene is left open where the match is weak. Only part of the rows carry a size: once, few, many, or a class if the clone is expanded.

d_gene: TRBD2
abundance: few
v_gene: TRBV5-5
j_gene: TRBJ2-3
CDR3nt: TGTGCCAGCACCACGCCCAGCGGGGTCCTCACAGATCCGCAGTATTTT
CDR3aa: CASTTPSGVLTDPQYF

d_gene: -
abundance: -
v_gene: TRBV3-1
j_gene: TRBJ2-1
CDR3nt: TGTGCCAGCAGCCAATTCCTGGGAGTCGAGCAGTTCTTC
CDR3aa: CASSQFLGVEQFF

d_gene: -
abundance: few
v_gene: TRBV6-1
j_gene: TRBJ1-1
CDR3nt: TGTGCCAGCAGTGAAAGGGTTGACACTGAAGCTTTCTTT
CDR3aa: CASSERVDTEAFF

d_gene: TRBD1
abundance: -
v_gene: TRBV4-3
j_gene: TRBJ2-5
CDR3nt: TGCGCCAGCAGCCAGGGGACAGGGGAAGAGACCCAGTACTTC
CDR3aa: CASSQGTGEETQYF

d_gene: -
abundance: few
v_gene: TRBV25-1
j_gene: TRBJ2-7
CDR3nt: TGTGCCAGCAGTGAATTTAGTGGGGGTGGGCAGTACTTC
CDR3aa: CASSEFSGGGQYF

d_gene: -
abundance: -
v_gene: TRBV3-1
j_gene: TRBJ1-1
CDR3nt: TGTGCCAGCAGTTCTCCCGGAGGTGTGAACACTGAAGCTTTCTTT
CDR3aa: CASSSPGGVNTEAFF

d_gene: -
abundance: -
v_gene: TRBV24-1
j_gene: TRBJ1-3
CDR3nt: TGTGCCACCAGTCTTCTCCAGCAGATCTCTGGAAACACCATATATTTT
CDR3aa: CATSLLQQISGNTIYF

d_gene: -
abundance: many
v_gene: TRBV4-3
j_gene: TRBJ2-7
CDR3nt: TGCGCCAGCAGCCAGGCCAGCGGTTGGTCCTACGAGCAGTACTTC
CDR3aa: CASSQASGWSYEQYF

d_gene: -
abundance: many
v_gene: TRBV24-1
j_gene: TRBJ2-5
CDR3nt: TGTGCCACCAGTGCGTCCCGGTGGGGGAGCCAAGAGACCCAGTACTTC
CDR3aa: CATSASRWGSQETQYF

d_gene: -
abundance: -
v_gene: TRBV2
j_gene: TRBJ1-2
CDR3nt: TGTGCCAGCAAGTCGGGCCGGGACTATGGCTACACCTTC
CDR3aa: CASKSGRDYGYTF

d_gene: -
abundance: few
v_gene: TRBV5-1
j_gene: TRBJ1-5
CDR3nt: TGCGCCAGCAGCTTAGGACCGAGCAATCAGCCCCAGCATTTT
CDR3aa: CASSLGPSNQPQHF

d_gene: -
abundance: -
v_gene: TRBV27
j_gene: TRBJ1-2
CDR3nt: TGTGCCAGCAGTCCCTTTAGTCGGTCGGCGGGGGGCTACACCTTC
CDR3aa: CASSPFSRSAGGYTF

d_gene: -
abundance: -
v_gene: TRBV6-2/TRBV6-3
j_gene: TRBJ2-1
CDR3nt: TGTGCCAGCAGTTACCCCCCCTACAATGAGCAGTTCTTC
CDR3aa: CASSYPPYNEQFF

d_gene: -
abundance: -
v_gene: TRBV10-3
j_gene: TRBJ2-1
CDR3nt: TGTGCCATCAGTGTGGGACAAGGAGGGAATGAGCAGTTCTTC
CDR3aa: CAISVGQGGNEQFF

d_gene: -
abundance: few
v_gene: TRBV5-1
j_gene: TRBJ2-5
CDR3nt: TGCGCCAGCAGCTTGGAAGGGTATCGCGAGACCCAGTACTTC
CDR3aa: CASSLEGYRETQYF

d_gene: -
abundance: few
v_gene: TRBV4-3
j_gene: TRBJ1-2
CDR3nt: TGCGCCAGCAGCCAAGATTCTGCGGGGAACAATGGCTACACCTTC
CDR3aa: CASSQDSAGNNGYTF

d_gene: TRBD2
abundance: -
v_gene: TRBV7-9
j_gene: TRBJ2-3
CDR3nt: TGTGCCAGCAGCTCCTATAGCGGGAGAGATACGCAGTATTTT
CDR3aa: CASSSYSGRDTQYF

d_gene: TRBD2
abundance: few
v_gene: TRBV10-3
j_gene: TRBJ2-3
CDR3nt: TGTGCCATCCGCCCGACTAGCGGGGGTTATACGCAGTATTTT
CDR3aa: CAIRPTSGGYTQYF

d_gene: -
abundance: many
v_gene: TRBV18
j_gene: TRBJ2-3
CDR3nt: TGTGCCAGCAGCCCGGGGACGGATACGCAGTATTTT
CDR3aa: CASSPGTDTQYF

d_gene: -
abundance: few
v_gene: TRBV19
j_gene: TRBJ1-1
CDR3nt: TGTGCCAGTAGTGAAACAGCGAACACTGAAGCTTTCTTT
CDR3aa: CASSETANTEAFF

d_gene: -
abundance: -
v_gene: TRBV5-1
j_gene: TRBJ2-5
CDR3nt: TGCGCCAGCAGCCTGGGGGAGCCGTACCAAGAGACCCAGTACTTC
CDR3aa: CASSLGEPYQETQYF

d_gene: -
abundance: few
v_gene: TRBV6-5
j_gene: TRBJ2-7
CDR3nt: TGTGCCAGCAGTTACCGGGCAGGGGCCTCCTACGAGCAGTACTTC
CDR3aa: CASSYRAGASYEQYF

d_gene: -
abundance: -
v_gene: TRBV7-2
j_gene: TRBJ2-3
CDR3nt: TGTGCCAGCAGCTTAGGCGGGGGCAACACAGATACGCAGTATTTT
CDR3aa: CASSLGGGNTDTQYF

d_gene: -
abundance: -
v_gene: TRBV4-2
j_gene: TRBJ2-5
CDR3nt: TGTGCCAGCAGCAGGGACGAAGAGACCCAGTACTTC
CDR3aa: CASSRDEETQYF

d_gene: -
abundance: many
v_gene: TRBV7-2
j_gene: TRBJ2-5
CDR3nt: TGTGCCAGCACCACATCTCACCGGGGACTCCCGTACTTC
CDR3aa: CASTTSHRGLPYF

d_gene: -
abundance: many
v_gene: TRBV12-3/TRBV12-4
j_gene: TRBJ2-4
CDR3nt: TGTGCCAGCAGTTTCTACGGTTCAGCCAAAAACATTCAGTACTTC
CDR3aa: CASSFYGSAKNIQYF

d_gene: TRBD2
abundance: few
v_gene: TRBV5-1
j_gene: TRBJ2-1
CDR3nt: TGCGCCAGCAGCTTGGGGGGACTAAGCTCCTACAATGAGCAGATCTTC
CDR3aa: CASSLGGLSSYNEQIF

d_gene: TRBD2
abundance: -
v_gene: TRBV12-3/TRBV12-4
j_gene: TRBJ2-5
CDR3nt: TGTGCCAGCAGTTTATATTATTCTAGCGGGTGGGAAGAGACCCAGTACTTC
CDR3aa: CASSLYYSSGWEETQYF

d_gene: -
abundance: few
v_gene: TRBV6-5
j_gene: TRBJ2-1
CDR3nt: TGTGCCAGCAGAAGAGGGGGTACCTACAATGAGCAGTTCTTC
CDR3aa: CASRRGGTYNEQFF

d_gene: TRBD1
abundance: few
v_gene: TRBV2
j_gene: TRBJ2-7
CDR3nt: TGTGCCAGCAGTGAACTGGACAGGGGCAAGAGTGAGCAGTACTTC
CDR3aa: CASSELDRGKSEQYF

d_gene: -
abundance: few
v_gene: TRBV5-1
j_gene: TRBJ2-7
CDR3nt: TGCGCCAGCAGCCGATCGTTCGTCGGCTCCTACGAGCAGTACTTC
CDR3aa: CASSRSFVGSYEQYF

d_gene: TRBD2
abundance: few
v_gene: TRBV5-1
j_gene: TRBJ2-3
CDR3nt: TGCGCCAGCAGCTTGCTAGCGGGGGCAGATACGCAGTATTTT
CDR3aa: CASSLLAGADTQYF

d_gene: TRBD1
abundance: -
v_gene: TRBV4-1
j_gene: TRBJ1-5
CDR3nt: TGCGCCAGCACGGAGACAGGGCGGGAGCCCCAGCATTTT
CDR3aa: CASTETGREPQHF

d_gene: TRBD1
abundance: -
v_gene: TRBV12-3/TRBV12-4
j_gene: TRBJ2-5
CDR3nt: TGTGCCAGCAGTTATGGACAGGGTGTCCAAGAGACCCAGTACTTC
CDR3aa: CASSYGQGVQETQYF

d_gene: TRBD1
abundance: few
v_gene: TRBV7-2
j_gene: TRBJ2-4
CDR3nt: TGTGCCAGCAGCTTAGTAGGGGTTAGGGGGCAAGGTGACATTCAGTACTTC
CDR3aa: CASSLVGVRGQGDIQYF

d_gene: -
abundance: -
v_gene: TRBV12-3/TRBV12-4
j_gene: TRBJ2-3
CDR3nt: TGTGCCAGCAGCCCCGAGCTCCTACAGCCTTCCACAGATACGCAGTATTTT
CDR3aa: CASSPELLQPSTDTQYF

d_gene: -
abundance: -
v_gene: TRBV10-3
j_gene: TRBJ2-3
CDR3nt: TGTGCCATCAGTGAGTCAGCAGATACGCAGTATTTT
CDR3aa: CAISESADTQYF

d_gene: TRBD1
abundance: -
v_gene: TRBV6-5
j_gene: TRBJ1-1
CDR3nt: TGTGCCAGCACCCGTGGAGGGACAGGGGGCGAAGCTTTCTTT
CDR3aa: CASTRGGTGGEAFF

d_gene: -
abundance: few
v_gene: TRBV7-2
j_gene: TRBJ1-2
CDR3nt: TGTGCCAGCAGACCCCCCCTGGTCGATCTCGGCGGGGGCTACACCTTC
CDR3aa: CASRPPLVDLGGGYTF

d_gene: -
abundance: few
v_gene: TRBV5-1
j_gene: TRBJ1-2
CDR3nt: TGCGCCAGCAGCTTAGGAATCTATGGCTACACCTTC
CDR3aa: CASSLGIYGYTF

d_gene: TRBD1
abundance: few
v_gene: TRBV15
j_gene: TRBJ2-7
CDR3nt: TGTGCCACCAGCAGAGGCGGGGACAGGGGGCTCGACGAGCAGTACTTC
CDR3aa: CATSRGGDRGLDEQYF

d_gene: -
abundance: -
v_gene: TRBV20-1
j_gene: TRBJ1-2
CDR3nt: TGCAGTGCCCCGGGCTGGGGGGTTTACTATGGCTACACCTTC
CDR3aa: CSAPGWGVYYGYTF

d_gene: -
abundance: -
v_gene: TRBV20-1
j_gene: TRBJ2-5
CDR3nt: TGCAGTGCTGGAGCCGGGTACTTC
CDR3aa: CSAGAGYF

d_gene: TRBD1
abundance: -
v_gene: TRBV18
j_gene: TRBJ1-2
CDR3nt: TGTGCCAGCTCACCTTCTCGACAGGGAGGCTATGGCTACACCTTC
CDR3aa: CASSPSRQGGYGYTF

d_gene: -
abundance: -
v_gene: TRBV6-2/TRBV6-3
j_gene: TRBJ2-3
CDR3nt: TGTGCCAGCAGTTACCCGGAGACGCAGTATTTT
CDR3aa: CASSYPETQYF

d_gene: -
abundance: -
v_gene: TRBV12-3/TRBV12-4
j_gene: TRBJ2-3
CDR3nt: TGTGCCAGCAGCTCGGGCCGGGGGGATACGCAGTATTTT
CDR3aa: CASSSGRGDTQYF

d_gene: -
abundance: -
v_gene: TRBV7-2
j_gene: TRBJ1-2
CDR3nt: TGTGCCAGCAGCCCGCAAGAGGGGTCGGACTACACCTTC
CDR3aa: CASSPQEGSDYTF

d_gene: -
abundance: -
v_gene: TRBV7-9
j_gene: TRBJ2-1
CDR3nt: TGTGCCAGCAGCTCATATATAGACAGTTCCTACAATGAGCAGTTCTTC
CDR3aa: CASSSYIDSSYNEQFF

d_gene: -
abundance: few
v_gene: TRBV6-2/TRBV6-3
j_gene: TRBJ2-2
CDR3nt: TGTGCCAGCAGCAAGAGGACACGGAACACCGGGGAGCTGTTTTTT
CDR3aa: CASSKRTRNTGELFF

d_gene: -
abundance: few
v_gene: TRBV29-1
j_gene: TRBJ1-2
CDR3nt: TGCAGCGTTGAGCAGGGGACGGGCGGCTACACCTTC
CDR3aa: CSVEQGTGGYTF

d_gene: TRBD1
abundance: -
v_gene: TRBV29-1
j_gene: TRBJ1-1
CDR3nt: TGCAGCGTTGAATCAGGGGGCACTGAAGCTTTCTTT
CDR3aa: CSVESGGTEAFF

d_gene: TRBD2
abundance: few
v_gene: TRBV6-2/TRBV6-3
j_gene: TRBJ2-2
CDR3nt: TGTGCCAGCAGTTACTCGGAGCGGGAGAACACCGGGGAGCTGTTTTTT
CDR3aa: CASSYSERENTGELFF

d_gene: -
abundance: few
v_gene: TRBV7-6
j_gene: TRBJ2-5
CDR3nt: TGTGCCAGCAGCTTAAGGCCAGACCAAGAGACCCAGTACTTC
CDR3aa: CASSLRPDQETQYF

d_gene: TRBD1
abundance: few
v_gene: TRBV5-1
j_gene: TRBJ2-1
CDR3nt: TGCGCCAGCAAGAGGACAGGGGGCGGCGCCTACAATGAGCAGTTCTTC
CDR3aa: CASKRTGGGAYNEQFF